Presented here are 27 T cell receptor beta chains from one specimen sequenced in a study of blood T cell repertoires in COVID-19. Only in-frame clones appear in the TCRdb table, and some are missing; sequencing was by immunoSEQ multiplex PCR. The sample shows a few hundred thousand clones, 85% of them seen only once. The specimen was peripheral blood. The receptors come from a human donor in a cohort sampled during active COVID-19.

The chain's CDR3 is CATSDSRGSYNEQFF. For the CDR3, the DNA is TGTGCCACCAGTGATTCTCGCGGGTCCTACAATGAGCAGTTCTTC. The V gene is TRBV24-1, the J gene TRBJ2-1, with D possibly matching TRBD2 (5 bases). CDR1 KGHDR and CDR2 SFDVKD come from the germline V gene. V dropped 2 bases and J dropped 1 base, with 8 bases sitting between them. The CDR3 loop spans 15 amino acids.

The CDR3 protein is CASSSGLITDTQYF. For the CDR3, the DNA is TGCGCCAGCAGCTCCGGACTTATCACAGATACGCAGTATTTT. The chain joins TRBV5-1 to TRBJ2-3; D is possibly TRBD2 (5 bases). The V end was cut by 3 bases, the J end by 2 bases, with 10 bases between. CDR3 size: 14 residues. Germline values: CDR1 SGHRS, CDR2 YFSETQ.

This chain connects TRBV5-1 to TRBJ1-4; no firm D call. From germline, CDR1 is SGHRS and CDR2 YFSETQ. The V and J ends lost 2 bases and 6 bases respectively, with 11 bases between them. The CDR3 sequence is 14 residues long. The CDR3 here is CASSFEGRDEKLFF. For the CDR3, the DNA is TGCGCCAGCAGCTTCGAGGGTAGGGATGAAAAACTGTTTTTT.

The chain combines TRBV5-6 with TRBJ1-2; D might be TRBD1 (6 bases). The CDR3 totals 14 residues. V was cut by 4 bases and J by 0 bases, with 10 bases left in between. Germline values: CDR1 SGHDT, CDR2 YYEEEE. The CDR3 loop reads CASSPRQANYGYTF. The DNA of the CDR3 is TGTGCCAGCAGCCCCCGACAGGCTAACTATGGCTACACCTTC.

This sequence joins TRBV6-5 and TRBJ1-2; 8 bases are shared with TRBD1. The germline V gene has CDR1 MNHEY and CDR2 SVGAGI. J was trimmed by 6 bases and V by 4 bases; bases with no gene match: 4. The length of the CDR3 is 13 residues. The CDR3 nucleotides read TGTGCCAGCAGTTCCCGGACAGGGAATGGCTACACCTTC. This sequence encodes CASSSRTGNGYTF.

V usage is TRBV5-4 and J usage is TRBJ1-2; TRBD1 might be the D (5 bases). CDR1 is SGHNT and CDR2 is YYREEE in the germline V gene (reference sequence). The length of the CDR3 is 13 residues. V was shortened by 0 bases and J by 7 bases, with 10 bases between the two germline ends. CDR3 sequence reads: CASSLEGEGGYTF. CDR3 coding DNA: TGTGCCAGCAGCTTGGAAGGGGAGGGTGGCTACACCTTC.

This chain joins TRBV19 and TRBJ2-2; D ambiguous. The V end lost 6 bases, the J end lost 7 bases, and 15 bases lay between the germline ends. This CDR3 is built from 14 residues. CDR1 LNHDA and CDR2 SQIVND come from the germline V gene (reference sequence). The CDR3 loop reads CASSWASSDGELFF. The CDR3 DNA reads TGTGCCAGTAGCTGGGCATCATCCGACGGGGAGCTGTTTTTT.

V usage is TRBV24-1 and J usage is TRBJ1-5; D is uncertain. V lost 5 bases, J lost 3 bases, and 7 bases lay in between. The CDR3 has 13 residues. Germline-derived CDR1 and CDR2 are KGHDR and SFDVKD. The CDR3 DNA reads TGTGCCACCAGTGGGAGCCACAATCAGCCCCAGCATTTT. Protein sequence: CATSGSHNQPQHF.

The V gene is TRBV5-1, the J gene TRBJ1-1; D possibly corresponds to TRBD1 (5 bases). V lost 1 base and J lost 1, with 8 bases in between. In germline, CDR1 is SGHRS, CDR2 YFSETQ. The CDR3 has 14 residues. Written as DNA, the CDR3 is TGCGCCAGCAGCTTGATACAGGCGAACACTGAAGCTTTCTTT. Its translation is CASSLIQANTEAFF.

There are a few counts of this clone. This chain connects TRBV6-5 to TRBJ2-5; D is ambiguous. V shed 4 bases and J shed 0 bases, with 9 bases lying between them. The germline V gene has CDR1 MNHEY and CDR2 SVGAGI. The CDR3 is 14 residues long. DNA of the CDR3: TGTGCCAGCAGTTTCAGGCAGGACCAAGAGACCCAGTACTTC. It is translated as CASSFRQDQETQYF.

The chain recombines TRBV27 with TRBJ2-7; no definite D call. The CDR3 has 12 amino acids. V lost 2 bases, J lost 5 bases, and 7 bases lay in between. Germline V gene data show CDR1 as MNHEY and CDR2 as SMNVEV (reference sequence). In DNA, the CDR3 is TGTGCCAGCAGTTTAAATCAGGACGAGCAGTACTTC. Translation: CASSLNQDEQYF.

J is TRBJ2-7 and V is TRBV29-1; D may be TRBD1 (6 bases). This CDR3 has 14 amino acids. Germline lookup yields CDR1 SQVTM and CDR2 ANQGSEA. With 6 bases removed from V and 2 bases from J, the gap between germline ends came to 17 bases. CDR3 in amino acids: CSVWGRGSTYEQYF. Here the CDR3 DNA reads TGCAGCGTCTGGGGGCGCGGTTCAACCTACGAGCAGTACTTC.

The chain recombines TRBV30 with TRBJ1-2, with D maybe TRBD1 (6 bases). V lost 0 bases and J 8 bases, leaving 16 bases between the germline ends. Looked up from germline, CDR1 is GTSNPN and CDR2 is SVGIG (reference sequence). The CDR3 is 14 residues long. This chain's CDR3 is CAWSVSSGVLGYTF. CDR3 nucleotide sequence: TGTGCCTGGAGTGTCAGTTCAGGGGTCCTCGGCTACACCTTC.

This chain uses TRBV4-1 with TRBJ1-5; 7 nucleotides agree with TRBD1. Germline values: CDR1 MGHRA, CDR2 YSYEKL. V dropped 1 base and J dropped 0; count of bases not matched to a gene: 6. The length of the CDR3 is 17 residues. The CDR3 region is CASSQGTHRGSNQPQHF. In DNA form, the CDR3 reads TGCGCCAGCAGCCAAGGTACCCACAGGGGTAGCAATCAGCCCCAGCATTTT.

This clone is a singleton in its sample. The genes are TRBV25-1 and TRBJ1-4; perhaps TRBD1 as D (6 bases). Germline values: CDR1 MGHDK, CDR2 SYGVNS. Trimming took off 5 bases at V and 0 bases at J, with 13 bases between the two ends. The CDR3 extends over 16 amino acids. DNA of the CDR3: TGTGCCAGCAGTTTAAAACAGGGTGCAACTAATGAAAAACTGTTTTTT. This sequence encodes CASSLKQGATNEKLFF. Supplemented by reference TRBV25-1 and TRBJ1-4, the full variable domain reads EADIYQTPRYLVIGTGKKITLECSQTMGHDKMYWYQQDPGMELHLIHYSYGVNSTEKGDLSSESTVSRIRTEHFPLTLESARPSHTSQYLCASSLKQGATNEKLFFGSGTQLSVL.

The chain combines TRBV7-8 with TRBJ1-5; TRBD1 agrees at 7 bases. CDR3 length equals 14 residues. Germline V gene lookup returns CDR1 SGHVS and CDR2 FQNEAQ. J was trimmed by 4 bases and V by 4 bases; bases with no gene match: 4. CDR3 DNA: TGTGCCAGCAGCTACGGACAGGTAAATCAGCCCCAGCATTTT. This sequence encodes CASSYGQVNQPQHF. Supplemented by reference TRBV7-8 and TRBJ1-5, the full variable domain reads GAGVSQSPRYKVAKRGQDVALRCDPISGHVSLFWYQQALGQGPEFLTYFQNEAQLDKSGLPSDRFFAERPEGSVSTLKIQRTQQEDSAVYLCASSYGQVNQPQHFGDGTRLSIL.

The CDR3 nucleotides are TGTGCCAGTAGGACGGGACATACTAACTATGGCTACACCTTC. Translated: CASRTGHTNYGYTF. The rearrangement joins TRBV19 to TRBJ1-2; D is perhaps TRBD1 (6 bases). Germline V lookup: CDR1 LNHDA, CDR2 SQIVND (reference sequence). The V end was cut by 6 bases, the J end by 0 bases, with 11 bases between. The CDR3 is made up of 14 amino acids.

The genes are TRBV19 and TRBJ1-5, with D possibly TRBD1 on 6 matching bases. This CDR3 region has 16 residues. Trimming stripped 7 bases from V and 0 bases from J, with 16 bases between. The germline V gene has CDR1 LNHDA and CDR2 SQIVND (reference sequence). The CDR3 sequence: CASIPTGIYSNQPQHF. The CDR3 nucleotides read TGTGCCAGTATCCCCACAGGGATTTATAGCAATCAGCCCCAGCATTTT.

This chain links TRBV6-5 with TRBJ2-3, with D uncertain. CDR3 size: 12 residues. Germline assignment: CDR1 MNHEY and CDR2 SVGAGI. The V gene lost 6 bases and the J gene lost 4 bases, with 8 bases spanning the gap. CDR3 coding DNA: TGTGCCAGCAGCATTGAGGCAGATACGCAGTATTTT. It is translated as CASSIEADTQYF.

The V and J genes are TRBV5-1 and TRBJ2-7; 8 bases map to TRBD1. J lost 2 bases, V lost 7 bases, and 5 bases had no gene match. The CDR3 extends over 13 amino acids. Per germline, CDR1 SGHRS and CDR2 YFSETQ. CDR3 nucleotides: TGCGCCAGCCAACAGGACAGGGCCTACGAGCAGTACTTC. Translating gives CASQQDRAYEQYF.

The chain has TRBV4-2 and TRBJ2-3; 9 positions agree with TRBD2. CDR1 is LGHNA and CDR2 is YNFKEQ in the germline V gene. V dropped 0 bases and J dropped 6; count of bases not matched to a gene: 7. CDR3 length: 16 residues. CDR3 loop: CASSQDLAGGPDTQYF. CDR3 DNA: TGTGCCAGCAGCCAAGATCTGGCGGGGGGGCCCGATACGCAGTATTTT.

This clone occurred a few times. The chain joins TRBV7-9 to TRBJ2-1; 8 nucleotides line up with TRBD2. Germline CDR1 and CDR2: SEHNR and FQNEAQ (reference sequence). This CDR3 has 15 residues. The V gene end was trimmed by 0 bases and the J gene end by 4 bases; junction bases not matched to a gene: 2. CDR3 sequence reads: CASSLALAAYNEQFF. The CDR3 coding sequence is TGTGCCAGCAGCTTAGCACTAGCGGCATACAATGAGCAGTTCTTC.

This clone has more than one count but fewer than ten. This sequence joins TRBV27 and TRBJ2-3; a weak D match, TRBD2 (6 bases). Germline V gene data show CDR1 as MNHEY and CDR2 as SMNVEV (reference sequence). Trimming removed 5 bases at V and 3 bases at J, with 12 bases between. This CDR3 comprises 14 residues. This CDR3 is CASSLWGETDTQYF. CDR3 DNA: TGTGCCAGCAGTCTGTGGGGGGAGACAGATACGCAGTATTTT.

The chain uses TRBV7-9 and TRBJ1-5; the D gene is possibly TRBD1 (5 bases). This CDR3 is 15 amino acids long. With 3 bases removed from V and 6 bases from J, the gap between germline ends came to 15 bases. CDR1 is SEHNR, CDR2 FQNEAQ, per germline (reference sequence). The CDR3 coding sequence is TGTGCCAGCAGCTTGGGGAGGGGAGGAGGTCAGCCCCAGCATTTT. It encodes CASSLGRGGGQPQHF.

The rearrangement uses TRBV7-3 and TRBJ2-3; maybe TRBD2 (5 bases). Trimming pared 2 bases from V and 2 bases from J, leaving 8 bases between. Per germline, CDR1 SGHTA and CDR2 FQGTGA. This CDR3 is built from 14 residues. The CDR3 protein is CASSLGGLTDTQYF. The CDR3 DNA reads as TGTGCCAGCAGCTTAGGCGGGCTCACAGATACGCAGTATTTT.

The chain is built from TRBV2 and TRBJ1-6; D possibly corresponds to TRBD1 (5 bases). V lost 6 bases to trimming and J lost 7 bases, with 10 bases between them. Per germline, CDR1 SNHLY and CDR2 FYNNEI. This CDR3 contains 13 residues. The CDR3 is CASRSRENSPLHF. The CDR3 region has the DNA TGTGCCAGCAGGAGCAGGGAAAATTCACCCCTCCACTTT. Looking up the rest from reference TRBV2 and TRBJ1-6 gives the full variable domain: EPEVTQTPSHQVTQMGQEVILRCVPISNHLYFYWYRQILGQKVEFLVSFYNNEISEKSEIFDDQFSVERPDGSNFTLKIRSTKLEDSAMYFCASRSRENSPLHFGNGTRLTVT.

The chain links TRBV5-1 to TRBJ1-1, with 11 positions matching TRBD1. The V segment lost 4 bases and the J segment 4 bases; nucleotides outside the gene matches: 9. The CDR3 is made up of 16 amino acids. CDR1 and CDR2 (germline): SGHRS, YFSETQ. This CDR3 is CASSATPGTGGTEAFF. CDR3 bases: TGCGCCAGCAGCGCCACTCCCGGGACAGGGGGCACTGAAGCTTTCTTT.